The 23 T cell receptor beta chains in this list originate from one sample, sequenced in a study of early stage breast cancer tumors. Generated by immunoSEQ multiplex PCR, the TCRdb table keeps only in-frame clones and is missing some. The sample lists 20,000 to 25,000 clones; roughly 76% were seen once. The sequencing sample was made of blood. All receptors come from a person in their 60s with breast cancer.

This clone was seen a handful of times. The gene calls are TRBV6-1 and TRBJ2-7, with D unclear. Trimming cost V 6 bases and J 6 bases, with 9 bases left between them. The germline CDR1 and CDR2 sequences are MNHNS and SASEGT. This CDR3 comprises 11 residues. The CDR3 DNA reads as TGTGCCAGCAGGAGAGTCACCGAGCAGTACTTC. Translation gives CASRRVTEQYF.

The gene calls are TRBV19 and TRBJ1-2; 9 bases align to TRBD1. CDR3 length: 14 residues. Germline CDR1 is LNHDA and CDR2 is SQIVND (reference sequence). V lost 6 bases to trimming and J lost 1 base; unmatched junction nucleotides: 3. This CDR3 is CASSYRGHNYGYTF. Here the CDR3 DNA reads TGTGCCAGTAGCTACAGGGGGCATAACTATGGCTACACCTTC.

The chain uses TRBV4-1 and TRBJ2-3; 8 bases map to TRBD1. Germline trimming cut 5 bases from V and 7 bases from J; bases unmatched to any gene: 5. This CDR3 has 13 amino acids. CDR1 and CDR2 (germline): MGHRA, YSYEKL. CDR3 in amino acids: CASSKQGDYTQYF. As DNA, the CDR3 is TGCGCCAGCAGCAAACAGGGGGATTATACGCAGTATTTT.

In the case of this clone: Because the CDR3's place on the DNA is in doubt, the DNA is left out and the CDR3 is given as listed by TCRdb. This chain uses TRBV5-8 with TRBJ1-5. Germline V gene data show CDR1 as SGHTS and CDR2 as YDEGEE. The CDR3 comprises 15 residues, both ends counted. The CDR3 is CASSVGPGGNQPQHF.

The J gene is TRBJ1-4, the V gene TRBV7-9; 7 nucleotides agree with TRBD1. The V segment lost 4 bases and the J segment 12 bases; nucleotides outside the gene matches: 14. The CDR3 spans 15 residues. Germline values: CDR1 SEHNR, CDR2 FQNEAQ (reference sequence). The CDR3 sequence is CASSSPGQQFYQLFF. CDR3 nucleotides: TGTGCCAGCAGCTCACCGGGACAGCAGTTTTATCAACTGTTTTTT.

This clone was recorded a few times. CDR3 protein: CASSSTGQPNQPQHF. The DNA of the CDR3 is TGCGCCAGCAGCTCAACGGGACAGCCAAATCAGCCCCAGCATTTT. The V and J genes are TRBV5-1 and TRBJ1-5, with TRBD1 matching over 7 bases. The J segment lost 4 bases and the V segment lost 3 bases, leaving 7 bases of the junction unmatched. Per germline, CDR1 SGHRS and CDR2 YFSETQ. The CDR3 runs 15 residues.

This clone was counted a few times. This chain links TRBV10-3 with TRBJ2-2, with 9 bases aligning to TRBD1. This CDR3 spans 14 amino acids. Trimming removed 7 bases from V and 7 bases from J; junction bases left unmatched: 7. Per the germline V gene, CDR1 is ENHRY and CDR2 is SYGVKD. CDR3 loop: CAITRDRVGGELFF. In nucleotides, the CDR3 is TGTGCCATCACCCGGGACAGGGTTGGCGGGGAGCTGTTTTTT.

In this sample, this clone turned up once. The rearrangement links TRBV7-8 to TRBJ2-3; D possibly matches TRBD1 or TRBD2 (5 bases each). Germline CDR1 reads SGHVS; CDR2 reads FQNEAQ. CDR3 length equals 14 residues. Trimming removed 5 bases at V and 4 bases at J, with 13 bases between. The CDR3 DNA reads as TGTGCCAGCAGCCAAGAATGGGGGTCAGATACGCAGTATTTT. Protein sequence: CASSQEWGSDTQYF.

The CDR3 is CASRSMVGDTQYF. The CDR3 region has the DNA TGTGCCAGCAGGTCTATGGTAGGAGATACGCAGTATTTT. V and J are TRBV7-9 and TRBJ2-3; no clear D gene. Trimming cost V 6 bases and J 5 bases, with 12 bases left between them. CDR3 length: 13 residues. Germline V lookup: CDR1 SEHNR, CDR2 FQNEAQ (reference sequence).

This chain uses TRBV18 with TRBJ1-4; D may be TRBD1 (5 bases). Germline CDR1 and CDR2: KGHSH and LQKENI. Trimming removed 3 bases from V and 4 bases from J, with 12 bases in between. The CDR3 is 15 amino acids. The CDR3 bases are TGTGCCAGCTCACCCCGGGACGGACTTAATGAAAAACTGTTTTTT. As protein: CASSPRDGLNEKLFF.

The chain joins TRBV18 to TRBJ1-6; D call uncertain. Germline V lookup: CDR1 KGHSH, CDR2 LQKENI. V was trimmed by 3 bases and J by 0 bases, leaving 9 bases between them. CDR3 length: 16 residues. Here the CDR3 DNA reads TGTGCCAGCTCACCGTTTACGAGCTCCTATAATTCACCCCTCCACTTT. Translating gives CASSPFTSSYNSPLHF.

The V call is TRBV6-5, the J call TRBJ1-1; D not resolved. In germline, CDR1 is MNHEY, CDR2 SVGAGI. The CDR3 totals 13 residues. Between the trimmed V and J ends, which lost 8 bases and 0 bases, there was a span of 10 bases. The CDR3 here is CASLAALNTEAFF. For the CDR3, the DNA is TGTGCCAGCCTAGCGGCTCTGAACACTGAAGCTTTCTTT.

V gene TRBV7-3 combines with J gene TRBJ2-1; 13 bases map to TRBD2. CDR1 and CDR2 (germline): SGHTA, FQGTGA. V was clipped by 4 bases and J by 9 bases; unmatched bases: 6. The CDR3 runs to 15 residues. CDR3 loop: CASSSTSGGASEQFF. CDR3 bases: TGTGCCAGCAGCTCAACTAGCGGGGGGGCCTCTGAGCAGTTCTTC.

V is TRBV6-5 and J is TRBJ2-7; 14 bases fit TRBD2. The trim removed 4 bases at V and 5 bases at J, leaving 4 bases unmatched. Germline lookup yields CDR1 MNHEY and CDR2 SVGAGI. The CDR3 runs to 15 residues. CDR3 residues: CASSSKGLAGDEQYF. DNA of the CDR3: TGTGCCAGCAGTTCCAAGGGACTAGCGGGAGACGAGCAGTACTTC.

The DNA of the CDR3 is TGTGCCATCGAAAAGGCGACGGGTAGAAAAACTTTCTTT. Translated: CAIEKATGRKTFF. The chain uses TRBV6-4 and TRBJ1-1; no clear D. From germline, CDR1 is MRHNA and CDR2 SNTAGT. The CDR3 loop spans 13 amino acids. Trimming cost V 10 bases and J 12 bases, with 24 bases left between them.

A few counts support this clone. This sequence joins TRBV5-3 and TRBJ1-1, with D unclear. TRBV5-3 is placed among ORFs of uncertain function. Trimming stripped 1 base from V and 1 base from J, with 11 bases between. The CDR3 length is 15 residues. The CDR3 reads CARSLYHLGNTEAFF. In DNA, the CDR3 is TGTGCCAGAAGCTTGTATCATTTGGGGAACACTGAAGCTTTCTTT.

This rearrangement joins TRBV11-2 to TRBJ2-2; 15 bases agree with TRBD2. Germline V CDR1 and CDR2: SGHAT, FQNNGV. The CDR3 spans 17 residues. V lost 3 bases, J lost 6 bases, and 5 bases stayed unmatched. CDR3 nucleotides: TGTGCCAGCAGCTTGGCCCGGACTAGCGGGAGGGCCGGGGAGCTGTTTTTT. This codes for CASSLARTSGRAGELFF.

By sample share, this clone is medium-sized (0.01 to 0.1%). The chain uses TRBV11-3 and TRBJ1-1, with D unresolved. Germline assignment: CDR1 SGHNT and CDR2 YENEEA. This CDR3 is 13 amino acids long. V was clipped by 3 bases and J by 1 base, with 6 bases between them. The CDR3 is CASSLDGNTEAFF. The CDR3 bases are TGTGCCAGCAGCTTGGACGGGAACACTGAAGCTTTCTTT.

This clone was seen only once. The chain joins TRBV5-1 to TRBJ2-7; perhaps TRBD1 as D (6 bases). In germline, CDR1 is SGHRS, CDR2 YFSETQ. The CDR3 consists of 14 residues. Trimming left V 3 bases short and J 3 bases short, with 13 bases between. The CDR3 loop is CASSSGQPDYEQYF. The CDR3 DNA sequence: TGCGCCAGCAGCTCCGGACAGCCAGACTACGAGCAGTACTTC.

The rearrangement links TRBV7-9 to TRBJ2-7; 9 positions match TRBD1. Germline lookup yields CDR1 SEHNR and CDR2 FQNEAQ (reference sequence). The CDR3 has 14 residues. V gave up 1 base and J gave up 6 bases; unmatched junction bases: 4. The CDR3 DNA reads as TGTGCCAGCAGCTTAGGGACAGGGGAAGGCGAGCAGTACTTC. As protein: CASSLGTGEGEQYF.

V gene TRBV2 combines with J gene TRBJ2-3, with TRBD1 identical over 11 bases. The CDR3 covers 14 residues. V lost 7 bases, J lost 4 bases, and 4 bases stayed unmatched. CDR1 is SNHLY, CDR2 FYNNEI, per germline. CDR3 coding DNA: TGTGCCAGCACCCCGGGACAGGGGGCAGATACGCAGTATTTT. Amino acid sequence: CASTPGQGADTQYF.

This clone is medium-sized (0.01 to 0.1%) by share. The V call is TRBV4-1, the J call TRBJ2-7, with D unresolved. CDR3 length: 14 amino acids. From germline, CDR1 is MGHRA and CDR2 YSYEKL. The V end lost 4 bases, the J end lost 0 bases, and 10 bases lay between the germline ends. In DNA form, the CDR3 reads TGCGCCAGCAGCCTCGTCTTCAGCTCCTACGAGCAGTACTTC. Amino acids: CASSLVFSSYEQYF.

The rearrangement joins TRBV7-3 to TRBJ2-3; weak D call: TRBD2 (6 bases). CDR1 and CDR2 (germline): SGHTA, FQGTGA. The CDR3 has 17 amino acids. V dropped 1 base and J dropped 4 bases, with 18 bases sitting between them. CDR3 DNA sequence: TGTGCCAGCAGCTTAAACTCGGCTAGCGTCGGTGCAGATACGCAGTATTTT. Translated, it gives CASSLNSASVGADTQYF. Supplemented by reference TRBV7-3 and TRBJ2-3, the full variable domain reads GAGVSQTPSNKVTEKGKYVELRCDPISGHTALYWYRQSLGQGPEFLIYFQGTGAADDSGLPNDRFFAVRPEGSVSTLKIQRTERGDSAVYLCASSLNSASVGADTQYFGPGTRLTVL.